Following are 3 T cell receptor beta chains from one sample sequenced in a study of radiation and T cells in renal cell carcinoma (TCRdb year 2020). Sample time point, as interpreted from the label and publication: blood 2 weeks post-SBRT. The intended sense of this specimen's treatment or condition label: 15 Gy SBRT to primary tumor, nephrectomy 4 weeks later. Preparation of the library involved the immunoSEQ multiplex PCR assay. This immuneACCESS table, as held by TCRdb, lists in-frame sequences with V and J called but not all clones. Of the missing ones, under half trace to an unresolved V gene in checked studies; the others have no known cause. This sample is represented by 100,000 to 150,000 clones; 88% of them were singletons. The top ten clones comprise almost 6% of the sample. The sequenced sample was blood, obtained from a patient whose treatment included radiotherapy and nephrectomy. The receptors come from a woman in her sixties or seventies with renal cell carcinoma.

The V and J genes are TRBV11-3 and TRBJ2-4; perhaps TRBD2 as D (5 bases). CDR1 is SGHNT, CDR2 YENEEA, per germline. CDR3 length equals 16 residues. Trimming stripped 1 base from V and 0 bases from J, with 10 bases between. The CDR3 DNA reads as TGTGCCAGCAGCTTAGTCGCGGGTTTAGCCAAAAACATTCAGTACTTC. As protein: CASSLVAGLAKNIQYF. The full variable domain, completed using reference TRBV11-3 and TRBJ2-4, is EAGVVQSPRYKIIEKKQPVAFWCNPISGHNTLYWYLQNLGQGPELLIRYENEEAVDDSQLPKDRFSAERLKGVDSTLKIQPAELGDSAVYLCASSLVAGLAKNIQYFGAGTRLSVL.

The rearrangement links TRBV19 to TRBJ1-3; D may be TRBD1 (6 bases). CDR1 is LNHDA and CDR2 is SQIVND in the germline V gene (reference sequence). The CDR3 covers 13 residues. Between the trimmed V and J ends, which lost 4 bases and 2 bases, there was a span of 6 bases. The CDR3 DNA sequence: TGTGCCAGTAGTACAGGGGCTGGAAACACCATATATTTT. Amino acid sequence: CASSTGAGNTIYF.

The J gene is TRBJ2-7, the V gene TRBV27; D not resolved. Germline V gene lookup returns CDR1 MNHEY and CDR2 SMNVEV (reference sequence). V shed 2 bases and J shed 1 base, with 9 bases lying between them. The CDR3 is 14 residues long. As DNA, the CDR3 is TGTGCCAGCAGTTTAAATACAGTTTCCTACGAGCAGTACTTC. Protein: CASSLNTVSYEQYF.